This T cell receptor beta chain derives from a study of spatial heterogeneity in lung cancer. Across the whole study: Tumor regions showed TCR transcript counts that correlated strongly with a T cell module score from matched bulk RNA-seq.

The ends were cut back, 5 bases at V and 4 bases at J, with 11 bases in the middle. The length of the CDR3 is 13 residues. Germline-derived CDR1 and CDR2 are SGHTA and FQGNSA. TCRdb ran MiXCR on the 5' RACE reads and lists one entry per CDR3 protein. Here the sample spans around 12,000 distinct CDR3 sequences, under 6.5% being singletons. Time point: sample taken at primary tumor resection. Overall study findings and caveats: How many expanded intratumoral alpha and beta TCRs were present tracked the tumor mutation count, which was a count of nonsynonymous mutations. Of tumor T cells, an estimated coverage of around 7% was reached for alpha chains and approximately 14% for beta chains.

This clonotype was counted at least ten times. Its antigen remains unknown. The clonotype originates from a male donor with early-stage non-small cell lung cancer. This material consisted of lung tumor tissue, taken at surgery. The rearrangement links TRBV7-2 to TRBJ2-5; no firm D call. As DNA, the CDR3 is TGTGCCAGCAGCCCCCGTCTCAGAGAGACCCAGTACTTC. Its translation is CASSPRLRETQYF.